Following are 13 T cell receptor beta chains from one sample sequenced in a study of blood T cell repertoires in COVID-19. Measured with immunoSEQ multiplex PCR; TCRdb has only the in-frame clones, and not every one. This sample has about 180,000 clones, with 80% to 90% found just once. Material for sequencing was peripheral blood. All receptors derive from a man between 18 and 35 years old who had recovered from COVID-19.

The chain carries TRBV19 and TRBJ2-1; TRBD2 agrees at 7 bases. Germline values: CDR1 LNHDA, CDR2 SQIVND (reference sequence). The CDR3 covers 14 residues. Unmatched junction bases numbered 5, after V lost 2 bases and J lost 7 bases. The CDR3 reads CASSIRGSINEQFF. CDR3 sequence (DNA): TGTGCCAGTAGTATACGCGGGAGTATAAATGAGCAGTTCTTC.

This chain uses TRBV15 with TRBJ2-4, with 10 positions matching TRBD1. This CDR3 has 18 residues. The V gene's germline CDR1 is LNHNV and CDR2 YYDKDF (reference sequence). The ends lost 3 bases at V and 0 bases at J; junction bases unmatched: 8. CDR3 amino acids: CATSRPDRGGLAKNIQYF. CDR3 coding DNA: TGTGCCACCAGCAGGCCGGACAGGGGGGGGCTAGCCAAAAACATTCAGTACTTC.

This chain connects TRBV9 to TRBJ2-7; D gene unclear. CDR1 is SGDLS and CDR2 is YYNGEE in the germline V gene. CDR3 length equals 15 residues. Deletions cut 0 bases from V and 2 bases from J, with 12 bases between. DNA of the CDR3: TGTGCCAGCAGCGTAGATTTTCGGGTTCCCTACGAGCAGTACTTC. Its protein product is CASSVDFRVPYEQYF.

J is TRBJ1-1 and V is TRBV19; 9 nucleotides align to TRBD1. The CDR3 is 12 residues long. V gave up 6 bases and J gave up 7 bases; unmatched junction bases: 3. The germline gives CDR1 LNHDA, CDR2 SQIVND (reference sequence). The CDR3 reads CASSGTGLEAFF. The CDR3 DNA follows: TGTGCCAGTAGCGGGACAGGGCTTGAAGCTTTCTTT.

This chain links TRBV7-2 with TRBJ2-7, with a possible D match to TRBD2 (6 bases). Trimming took 0 bases from V and 1 from J, leaving 19 bases between them. CDR3 length: 18 residues. Germline CDR1 SGHTA, CDR2 FQGNSA. CDR3 DNA: TGTGCCAGCAGCTTAGCGGGAGGCCGGGAGTCTAATTCCTACGAGCAGTACTTC. This translates into CASSLAGGRESNSYEQYF.

The chain combines TRBV7-9 with TRBJ1-3; D perhaps matches TRBD1 (6 bases). Germline CDR1 reads SEHNR; CDR2 reads FQNEAQ (reference sequence). This CDR3 has 14 amino acids. The V end lost 4 bases, the J end lost 4 bases, and 11 bases lay between the germline ends. The CDR3 nucleotides read TGTGCCAGCAGCTCCTTCAGGGGAGGAAACACCATATATTTT. It is translated as CASSSFRGGNTIYF.

This rearrangement joins TRBV19 to TRBJ2-7; tentatively, D is TRBD2 (5 bases). The CDR3 sequence is 15 residues long. Germline V lookup: CDR1 LNHDA, CDR2 SQIVND (reference sequence). V lost 3 bases, J lost 2 bases, and 14 bases lay in between. The CDR3 region has the DNA TGTGCCAGTAGTATTGGCGCCGACGGGACCTACGAGCAGTACTTC. Amino acids: CASSIGADGTYEQYF.

CDR3 region: CATTGPFYNEQFF. The CDR3 coding sequence is TGTGCCACTACAGGGCCCTTCTACAATGAGCAGTTCTTC. The chain joins TRBV11-2 to TRBJ2-1; perhaps TRBD1 as D (6 bases). Germline V gene lookup returns CDR1 SGHAT and CDR2 FQNNGV. V shed 10 bases and J shed 3 bases, with 13 bases lying between them. The CDR3 is made up of 13 amino acids.

The rearrangement links TRBV27 to TRBJ1-1, with 7 bases matching TRBD1. CDR3 length: 14 residues. J lost 0 bases, V lost 8 bases, and 6 bases had no gene match. CDR1 is MNHEY, CDR2 SMNVEV, per germline (reference sequence). CDR3 amino acids: CASSNRGMNTEAFF. The CDR3 DNA follows: TGTGCCAGCTCTAACAGGGGAATGAACACTGAAGCTTTCTTT.

The rearrangement uses TRBV29-1 and TRBJ2-2; 13 bases fit TRBD2. The CDR3 totals 16 residues. Trimming removed 7 bases from V and 1 base from J; junction bases left unmatched: 6. Germline V gene sequence: CDR1 SQVTM, CDR2 ANQGSEA. The CDR3 DNA follows: TGCAGCGGGAAAACTAGCGGGAGGGAGAACACCGGGGAGCTGTTTTTT. Translated: CSGKTSGRENTGELFF.

The chain couples TRBV11-2 to TRBJ2-1; 7 nucleotides match TRBD2. The CDR3 totals 15 residues. Losses at the gene ends were 0 bases for V and 6 bases for J; bases not matched to a gene: 5. Germline V lookup: CDR1 SGHAT, CDR2 FQNNGV. The CDR3 DNA reads as TGTGCCAGCAGCTTAGATGGGGGGACTATCAATGAGCAGTTCTTC. Protein product: CASSLDGGTINEQFF.

The genes are TRBV28 and TRBJ1-3; weak D call: TRBD1 (6 bases). V was pared by 7 bases and J by 0 bases, with 10 bases between. This CDR3 region has 14 residues. Germline V lookup: CDR1 MDHEN, CDR2 SYDVKM. The CDR3 reads CASTRDNSGNTIYF. In DNA form, the CDR3 reads TGTGCCAGCACAAGGGACAACTCTGGAAACACCATATATTTT. Complete variable domain (other parts from reference TRBV28 and TRBJ1-3): DVKVTQSSRYLVKRTGEKVFLECVQDMDHENMFWYRQDPGLGLRLIYFSYDVKMKEKGDIPEGYSVSREKKERFSLILESASTNQTSMYLCASTRDNSGNTIYFGEGSWLTVV.

The rearrangement uses TRBV6-5 and TRBJ2-1, with D possibly being TRBD2 (6 bases). The CDR3 totals 16 residues. Trimming left V 0 bases short and J 5 bases short, with 14 bases between. Germline loops: CDR1 MNHEY, CDR2 SVGAGI. CDR3: CASSYSPAGRNNEQFF. In DNA form, the CDR3 reads TGTGCCAGCAGTTACTCTCCGGCGGGACGAAACAATGAGCAGTTCTTC.